The 25 T cell receptor beta chains below come from one sample, sequenced in a study of cytomegalovirus exposure and HLA in healthy donors. This PCR relied on a set of 60 Vbeta primers and 13 Jbeta primers. TCRdb's copy holds only in-frame clones and misses some; the assay was immunoSEQ multiplex PCR. Its table lists 50,000 or so clones. The sequenced material came from PBMCs. The receptors stem from a man in his forties or fifties in good health and CMV-seropositive.

V and J are TRBV30 and TRBJ2-1, with a tentative D call TRBD2 (5 bases). Trimming took off 3 bases at V and 6 bases at J, with 15 bases between the two ends. This CDR3 region has 14 residues. In germline, CDR1 is GTSNPN, CDR2 SVGIG (reference sequence). The CDR3 DNA is TGTGCCTGGAGCGAATTCAGCGGCTCCAATGAGCAGTTCTTC. It encodes CAWSEFSGSNEQFF.

The CDR3 spells CASSLAGLNYNEQFF. The CDR3 DNA sequence: TGTGCCAGCAGCTTAGCGGGACTCAATTACAATGAGCAGTTCTTC. This chain connects TRBV7-3 to TRBJ2-1; maybe TRBD2 (6 bases). The V end was cut by 2 bases, the J end by 4 bases, with 12 bases between. Germline CDR1 reads SGHTA; CDR2 reads FQGTGA. The CDR3 sequence is 15 residues long.

The V call is TRBV7-9, the J call TRBJ2-1, with 7 positions matching TRBD1. CDR1 SEHNR and CDR2 FQNEAQ come from the germline V gene (reference sequence). This CDR3 has 16 amino acids. Unmatched junction bases numbered 9, after V lost 4 bases and J lost 3 bases. CDR3 nucleotide sequence: TGTGCCAGCAGCTCCGGACAGGAGATTAGCTACAATGAGCAGTTCTTC. It yields the protein CASSSGQEISYNEQFF.

CDR3 region: CASSIEVRHEQYF. CDR3 nucleotide sequence: TGTGCCAGTAGTATCGAGGTGAGACACGAGCAGTACTTC. This chain links TRBV19 with TRBJ2-7, with D unclear. The V gene's germline CDR1 is LNHDA and CDR2 SQIVND (reference sequence). The CDR3 covers 13 residues. The ends were cut back, 3 bases at V and 5 bases at J, with 11 bases in the middle.

This chain uses TRBV19 with TRBJ1-1; D is unresolved. The CDR3 is 15 residues long. Germline V gene data show CDR1 as LNHDA and CDR2 as SQIVND (reference sequence). Trimming removed 3 bases at V and 8 bases at J, with 19 bases between. CDR3: CASSILEGLGDEAFF. The CDR3 DNA reads as TGTGCCAGTAGTATCCTTGAGGGCCTCGGTGACGAAGCTTTCTTT. The full variable domain, rest sourced from reference TRBV19 and TRBJ1-1, is DGGITQSPKYLFRKEGQNVTLSCEQNLNHDAMYWYRQDPGQGLRLIYYSQIVNDFQKGDIAEGYSVSREKKESFPLTVTSAQKNPTAFYLCASSILEGLGDEAFFGQGTRLTVV.

This chain uses TRBV6-5 with TRBJ2-7, with TRBD2 matching over 9 bases. The CDR3 length is 14 residues. The V and J ends lost 5 bases and 2 bases, in that order; junction bases with no gene match: 4. Germline CDR1 reads MNHEY; CDR2 reads SVGAGI. The CDR3 DNA reads as TGTGCCAGCAGTCCGACTAGCGGAGCCTACGAGCAGTACTTC. Protein product: CASSPTSGAYEQYF.

The chain joins TRBV19 to TRBJ1-5; D not certain. The V and J ends lost 0 bases and 2 bases respectively, with 14 bases between them. The CDR3 sequence is 17 residues long. From germline, CDR1 is LNHDA and CDR2 SQIVND (reference sequence). The CDR3 reads CASSIDHLDTGNQPQHF. The CDR3, as DNA: TGTGCCAGTAGTATAGACCACCTCGACACTGGCAATCAGCCCCAGCATTTT.

The chain recombines TRBV6-5 with TRBJ2-7; a weak D match, TRBD1 (6 bases). Trimming removed 5 bases from V and 5 bases from J, with 13 bases in between. CDR1 is MNHEY and CDR2 is SVGAGI in the germline V gene. This CDR3 spans 13 amino acids. The chain's CDR3 is CASSLSQGNEQYF. Here the CDR3 DNA reads TGTGCCAGCAGTCTTTCACAGGGAAACGAGCAGTACTTC.

The chain links TRBV9 to TRBJ1-5, with a weak D call TRBD1 (5 bases). V lost 0 bases and J 4 bases, leaving 5 bases between the germline ends. Germline loops: CDR1 SGDLS, CDR2 YYNGEE. This CDR3 contains 13 residues. CDR3 amino acids: CASSVGQNQPQHF. The CDR3 coding sequence is TGTGCCAGCAGCGTAGGACAGAATCAGCCCCAGCATTTT.

The chain couples TRBV7-3 to TRBJ2-7; possible D gene TRBD1, 7 bases. Germline CDR1 is SGHTA and CDR2 is FQGTGA. Between the trimmed V and J ends, which lost 5 bases and 0 bases, there was a span of 11 bases. The CDR3 runs 14 residues. In nucleotides, the CDR3 is TGTGCCAGCAGCCCAGGGGGGAGCTCCTACGAGCAGTACTTC. It specifies CASSPGGSSYEQYF.

The chain uses TRBV14 and TRBJ1-1; tentatively, D is TRBD1 (6 bases). V lost 4 bases and J lost 7, with 16 bases in between. CDR1 and CDR2 from the germline V gene are SGHDN and FVKESK. The CDR3 totals 14 residues. CDR3 coding DNA: TGTGCCAGCAGCCCATCCGACACAGGGTATGAAGCTTTCTTT. It yields the protein CASSPSDTGYEAFF.

In DNA form, the CDR3 reads TGTGCCAGCAGCCAAGGGGCTCACGACAATCAGCCCCAGCATTTT. Translating it yields CASSQGAHDNQPQHF. V gene TRBV7-6 combines with J gene TRBJ1-5, with D tentatively TRBD1 (5 bases). CDR3 length equals 15 residues. Between the trimmed V and J ends, which lost 5 bases and 3 bases, there was a span of 14 bases. Germline V gives CDR1 SGHVS, CDR2 FNYEAQ.

CDR3 nucleotide sequence: TGTGCCAGCAGTAAAGACAGCAGCACCCAGCATTTT. It encodes CASSKDSSTQHF. The chain uses TRBV6-1 and TRBJ1-5; a weak D match, TRBD1 (5 bases). Trimming left V 5 bases short and J 11 bases short, with 13 bases between. The CDR3 loop spans 12 amino acids. Per the germline V gene, CDR1 is MNHNS and CDR2 is SASEGT.

This chain joins TRBV19 and TRBJ1-5; 7 bases agree with TRBD1. CDR3 length: 17 residues. In germline, CDR1 is LNHDA, CDR2 SQIVND (reference sequence). Unmatched junction bases numbered 12, after V lost 6 bases and J lost 1 base. The CDR3: CASRGQFWTGSNQPQHF. In nucleotides, the CDR3 is TGTGCCAGTAGGGGACAGTTTTGGACGGGAAGCAATCAGCCCCAGCATTTT.

The chain links TRBV18 to TRBJ1-5, with 8 bases that match TRBD1. The length of the CDR3 is 15 residues. Germline-derived CDR1 and CDR2 are KGHSH and LQKENI. V was clipped by 6 bases and J by 6 bases; unmatched bases: 10. DNA of the CDR3: TGTGCCAGCTCTCTAGGACAGGGCCATATTCAGCCCCAGCATTTT. This translates into CASSLGQGHIQPQHF.

The rearrangement uses TRBV27 and TRBJ1-2, with a possible D match to TRBD1 (5 bases). Germline V lookup: CDR1 MNHEY, CDR2 SMNVEV (reference sequence). V dropped 5 bases and J dropped 4 bases, with 14 bases sitting between them. The CDR3 extends over 14 amino acids. DNA for the CDR3: TGTGCCAGCAGTGTCTCCTCGGGGGTCTATGGCTACACCTTC. Its protein is CASSVSSGVYGYTF.

The chain employs TRBV5-1 and TRBJ2-1; the D gene is possibly TRBD1 (5 bases). Trimming took off 3 bases at V and 8 bases at J, with 15 bases between the two ends. Germline V CDR1 and CDR2: SGHRS, YFSETQ. CDR3 length equals 14 residues. DNA of the CDR3: TGCGCCAGCAGCTCCAACCTCCAGGGCGATGAGCAGTTCTTC. It yields the protein CASSSNLQGDEQFF. Based on the CDR3 plus reference TRBV5-1 and TRBJ2-1, the full variable domain is KAGVTQTPRYLIKTRGQQVTLSCSPISGHRSVSWYQQTPGQGLQFLFEYFSETQRNKGNFPGRFSGRQFSNSRSEMNVSTLELGDSALYLCASSSNLQGDEQFFGPGTRLTVL.

V is TRBV5-1 and J is TRBJ2-2; no definite D call. The germline V gene encodes CDR1 SGHRS and CDR2 YFSETQ. V lost 4 bases to trimming and J lost 6 bases, with 16 bases between them. The CDR3 runs 15 residues. The CDR3 nucleotides are TGCGCCAGCAGCCCTGACACAGTCTCCCCCGGGGAGCTGTTTTTT. This translates into CASSPDTVSPGELFF.

About this clone itself: The same CDR3 also results from other DNA sequences found in this sample. The chain employs TRBV7-2 and TRBJ1-6, with 10 bases matching TRBD1. Germline CDR1 reads SGHTA; CDR2 reads FQGNSA. The length of the CDR3 is 16 residues. The V segment lost 5 bases and the J segment 5 bases; nucleotides outside the gene matches: 6. CDR3 nucleotide sequence: TGTGCCAGCAGCCCACGGGACAGGGGAAATAATTCACCCCTCCACTTT. Protein sequence: CASSPRDRGNNSPLHF.

This sequence joins TRBV10-3 and TRBJ2-7, with TRBD1 matching 9 bases. The J segment lost 3 bases and the V segment lost 0 bases, leaving 6 bases of the junction unmatched. Germline CDR1 reads ENHRY; CDR2 reads SYGVKD. This CDR3 comprises 16 residues. CDR3 sequence reads: CAISESNTGGGYEQYF. In DNA form, the CDR3 reads TGTGCCATCAGTGAGTCGAACACAGGGGGCGGCTACGAGCAGTACTTC.

The chain recombines TRBV2 with TRBJ2-7, with 9 bases aligning to TRBD1. CDR3 length: 13 residues. Looked up from germline, CDR1 is SNHLY and CDR2 is FYNNEI. Trimming cost V 9 bases and J 6 bases; bases outside gene matches: 9. The CDR3 loop reads CARRDREGAEQYF. CDR3 sequence (DNA): TGTGCCAGAAGGGACAGGGAGGGGGCCGAGCAGTACTTC.

V usage is TRBV20-1 and J usage is TRBJ1-5; tentatively, D is TRBD1 (6 bases). This CDR3 has 11 amino acids. Trimming cost V 5 bases and J 5 bases, with 7 bases left between them. Germline assignment: CDR1 DFQATT and CDR2 SNEGSKA (reference sequence). For the CDR3, the DNA is TGCAGTGCTTCAGGGGATCAGCCCCAGCATTTT. This encodes CSASGDQPQHF.

The gene calls are TRBV11-2 and TRBJ1-1; 7 bases are a match to TRBD1. This CDR3 comprises 14 residues. Germline CDR1 and CDR2: SGHAT and FQNNGV. The trim removed 5 bases at V and 8 bases at J, leaving 11 bases unmatched. The CDR3 bases are TGTGCCAGCAGCCCTAGGGTGGTGGGACAGGAAGCTTTCTTT. This translates into CASSPRVVGQEAFF.

This chain joins TRBV18 and TRBJ2-3, with a weak D call TRBD2 (5 bases). Germline V gene lookup returns CDR1 KGHSH and CDR2 LQKENI. Trimming shortened V by 5 bases and J by 2 bases, and 11 bases separated the two germline ends. The CDR3 totals 14 residues. The CDR3 loop reads CASSSGSVTDTQYF. In DNA, the CDR3 is TGTGCCAGCTCATCGGGGAGCGTCACAGATACGCAGTATTTT.

The gene calls are TRBV4-2 and TRBJ1-1; D gene unclear. This CDR3 region has 14 residues. V gave up 0 bases and J gave up 6 bases, with 11 bases separating them. Germline V lookup: CDR1 LGHNA, CDR2 YNFKEQ. In DNA form, the CDR3 reads TGTGCCAGCAGCCAAGATGTCGGCCGGGCTGAAGCTTTCTTT. Protein sequence: CASSQDVGRAEAFF.